In this sample, the clone carrying this T cell receptor (beta chain) turned up many times. The antigen remains unidentified. This sample is drawn from a study of naive and memory T cell subsets. Findings and limits, study-wide: The RNA method is potentially sensitive to activation and differentiation changes.

Germline V lookup: CDR1 KGHSH, CDR2 LQKENI. This CDR3 is 14 amino acids long. The V gene lost 6 bases and the J gene lost 2 bases, with 14 bases spanning the gap. As for treatment: skin biopsy from PPD injection site in Mantoux-positive individual. Reverse transcription used DNase-treated unsorted total RNA, aiming for roughly 1 to 1000 ng. An oligonucleotide containing a UMI was ligated to the 3' end of TCR cDNA. For blood and skin samples, reverse transcription used TCR alpha and beta constant primers. Ligated cDNA underwent four rounds of PCR with nested alpha and beta constant region primers and SP2. TCRdb recomputed calls from the UMI-ligation and nested PCR reads with MiXCR, one row per CDR3 protein. The sample consists of over 15,000 distinct CDR3 sequences, roughly 9.8% of them appearing once.

V gene TRBV18 combines with J gene TRBJ2-7; D is unresolved. This clonotype was obtained from an adult in good health. The sequencing here drew on skin, taken from a tuberculin skin test site. In nucleotides, the CDR3 is TGTGCCAGCTCTCAAACTGGACGGGCCTACGAGCAGTACTTC. This encodes CASSQTGRAYEQYF.